A single sample gave rise to the 26 T cell receptor beta chains below, sequenced in a study of T cell repertoires and HLA-DP antigens. These TCRs' antigens remain unknown. Assay: immunoSEQ multiplex PCR; the TCRdb copy retains only in-frame clones and omits some. This sample has about 89,000 clones, with about nine tenths found just once. What was sequenced was CD4+ T cells from PBMCs. These receptors originate from a middle-aged man in good health and CMV-seronegative.

The gene calls are TRBV7-2 and TRBJ2-2; TRBD2 might be the D (6 bases). This CDR3 is built from 15 residues. The germline gives CDR1 SGHTA, CDR2 FQGNSA. V lost 1 base and J 3 bases, leaving 9 bases between the germline ends. CDR3 DNA sequence: TGTGCCAGCAGCTTAGATGCGGGGTACACCGGGGAGCTGTTTTTT. This gives the protein CASSLDAGYTGELFF. Drawing the rest from reference TRBV7-2 and TRBJ2-2, the complete variable domain is GAGVSQSPSNKVTEKGKDVELRCDPISGHTALYWYRQSLGQGLEFLIYFQGNSAPDKSGLPSDRFSAERTGGSVSTLTIQRTQQEDSAVYLCASSLDAGYTGELFFGEGSRLTVL.

This clone was seen a few times. The chain carries TRBV6-4 and TRBJ1-6, with 11 nucleotides matching TRBD1. The CDR3 is made up of 14 amino acids. Germline-derived CDR1 and CDR2 are MRHNA and SNTAGT. V lost 2 bases to trimming and J lost 9 bases; unmatched junction nucleotides: 0. The CDR3 DNA sequence: TGTGCCAGCAGTGACGGGACAGGGGGTTCACCCCTCCACTTT. Amino acids: CASSDGTGGSPLHF.

The chain combines TRBV15 with TRBJ1-5; D unresolved. This CDR3 contains 15 residues. The germline V gene encodes CDR1 LNHNV and CDR2 YYDKDF (reference sequence). The V end lost 8 bases, the J end lost 0 bases, and 14 bases lay between the germline ends. The CDR3: CATSPDGDSNQPQHF. The CDR3 bases are TGTGCCACCTCCCCAGACGGAGATAGCAATCAGCCCCAGCATTTT.

The J gene is TRBJ2-1, the V gene TRBV5-1, with 11 bases that match TRBD2. The CDR3 totals 15 residues. From germline, CDR1 is SGHRS and CDR2 YFSETQ. The ends lost 4 bases at V and 8 bases at J; junction bases unmatched: 8. DNA for the CDR3: TGCGCCAGCAGCCATAGCGGGGGGGCCAACCATGAGCAGTTCTTC. Translation: CASSHSGGANHEQFF.

The rearrangement joins TRBV6-5 to TRBJ2-7; weak D call: TRBD1 (5 bases). There are 15 residues in the CDR3. Germline-derived CDR1 and CDR2 are MNHEY and SVGAGI. Trimming cost V 2 bases and J 2 bases, with 13 bases left between them. The CDR3 DNA sequence: TGTGCCAGCAGTTACCGGCAGGGAAATACCTACGAGCAGTACTTC. It specifies CASSYRQGNTYEQYF.

The genes are TRBV11-2 and TRBJ2-3; perhaps TRBD2 as D (6 bases). This CDR3 region has 14 residues. V lost 2 bases and J lost 7, with 13 bases in between. Germline loops: CDR1 SGHAT, CDR2 FQNNGV. Here the CDR3 DNA reads TGTGCCAGCAGCTTACCCGGGAGTCGAAATACGCAGTATTTT. Protein product: CASSLPGSRNTQYF. Combining the CDR3 with reference TRBV11-2 and TRBJ2-3 gives the whole variable domain EAGVAQSPRYKIIEKRQSVAFWCNPISGHATLYWYQQILGQGPKLLIQFQNNGVVDDSQLPKDRFSAERLKGVDSTLKIQPAKLEDSAVYLCASSLPGSRNTQYFGPGTRLTVL.

V usage is TRBV4-1 and J usage is TRBJ1-3, with a weak D call TRBD1 (5 bases). The CDR3 has 16 residues. Per the germline V gene, CDR1 is MGHRA and CDR2 is YSYEKL. Trimming left V 4 bases short and J 2 bases short, with 15 bases between. The CDR3 DNA is TGCGCCAGCAGCCCCACCGGGGCAGGGCCTGGAAACACCATATATTTT. It translates to CASSPTGAGPGNTIYF.

This chain links TRBV27 with TRBJ2-2; D gene unclear. V lost 6 bases and J 4 bases, leaving 12 bases between the germline ends. The CDR3 runs to 14 residues. Germline V gives CDR1 MNHEY, CDR2 SMNVEV (reference sequence). CDR3 nucleotide sequence: TGTGCCAGCAGCCTATCTAGAGGCACCGGGGAGCTGTTTTTT. Residues: CASSLSRGTGELFF.

CDR3 sequence (DNA): TGCGCCAGCAGCCCGGGTCCTGGACGCACAGATACGCAGTATTTT. Protein: CASSPGPGRTDTQYF. The V and J genes are TRBV5-1 and TRBJ2-3; no clear D. Germline V gene sequence: CDR1 SGHRS, CDR2 YFSETQ. V was cut by 4 bases and J by 1 base, with 13 bases left in between. CDR3 length: 15 residues.

This rearrangement joins TRBV11-2 to TRBJ2-3; a weak D match, TRBD2 (6 bases). CDR3 length equals 14 residues. Trimming stripped 5 bases from V and 6 bases from J, with 15 bases between. Germline CDR1 SGHAT, CDR2 FQNNGV. The CDR3 loop reads CASSRGDGWDTQYF. The CDR3 DNA reads as TGTGCCAGCAGCCGCGGGGACGGCTGGGATACGCAGTATTTT.

The chain carries TRBV7-2 and TRBJ2-1; 7 bases map to TRBD2. This CDR3 is 18 amino acids long. CDR1 SGHTA and CDR2 FQGNSA come from the germline V gene. The V gene end was trimmed by 2 bases and the J gene end by 9 bases; junction bases not matched to a gene: 19. The CDR3 sequence is CASSLSGFGGGPVSEQFF. For the CDR3, the DNA is TGTGCCAGCAGCTTATCGGGTTTCGGGGGAGGGCCGGTGTCTGAGCAGTTCTTC.

This clone appeared once. The rearrangement joins TRBV11-1 to TRBJ2-7, with 9 bases that match TRBD1. Germline CDR1 SGHAT, CDR2 FQDESV (reference sequence). Trimming removed 5 bases from V and 0 bases from J; junction bases left unmatched: 5. The CDR3 runs to 15 residues. As DNA, the CDR3 is TGTGCCAGCAGCCGACAGGGGGGTAGCTCCTACGAGCAGTACTTC. It codes for CASSRQGGSSYEQYF.

J is TRBJ2-7 and V is TRBV7-2; 9 bases match TRBD1. The CDR3 has 15 residues. The germline CDR1 and CDR2 sequences are SGHTA and FQGNSA. J gave up 6 bases and V 6 bases, and 12 bases lay outside the gene matches. DNA for the CDR3: TGTGCCAGCAGAACAGAGGGGACAGGGTATGGCGAGCAGTACTTC. Amino acid sequence: CASRTEGTGYGEQYF. Complete variable domain (other parts from reference TRBV7-2 and TRBJ2-7): GAGVSQSPSNKVTEKGKDVELRCDPISGHTALYWYRQSLGQGLEFLIYFQGNSAPDKSGLPSDRFSAERTGGSVSTLTIQRTQQEDSAVYLCASRTEGTGYGEQYFGPGTRLTVT.

This chain connects TRBV2 to TRBJ2-5, with 13 bases matching TRBD2. The V segment lost 4 bases and the J segment 11 bases; nucleotides outside the gene matches: 10. The CDR3 totals 15 residues. The germline V gene encodes CDR1 SNHLY and CDR2 FYNNEI. The CDR3 bases are TGTGCCAGCAGTGCCGGACTAGCGGGAGTCCTCCCTCAGTACTTC. It yields the protein CASSAGLAGVLPQYF.

This chain uses TRBV4-3 with TRBJ2-7; 10 bases agree with TRBD1. CDR1 is LGHNA, CDR2 YSLEER, per germline. Trimming cost V 4 bases and J 2 bases; bases outside gene matches: 5. The CDR3 contains 15 residues. This CDR3 is CASSRTGTGAYEQYF. In DNA, the CDR3 is TGCGCCAGCAGCCGTACCGGGACAGGGGCCTACGAGCAGTACTTC.

This rearrangement joins TRBV7-9 to TRBJ2-1; D possibly corresponds to TRBD2 (5 bases). V dropped 4 bases and J dropped 0 bases, with 7 bases sitting between them. Germline loops: CDR1 SEHNR, CDR2 FQNEAQ (reference sequence). The CDR3 runs 14 residues. In DNA, the CDR3 is TGTGCCAGCAGCTATGGGAGCTCCTACAATGAGCAGTTCTTC. Its protein product is CASSYGSSYNEQFF.

The chain links TRBV9 to TRBJ2-2, with 12 positions matching TRBD2. With V trimmed by 3 bases and J by 4 bases, 4 bases remained unmatched. The CDR3 is 16 amino acids. Per germline, CDR1 SGDLS and CDR2 YYNGEE. The DNA of the CDR3 is TGTGCCAGCAGCGCACGGACTAGCGGGACCACCGGGGAGCTGTTTTTT. Encoded protein: CASSARTSGTTGELFF.

J is TRBJ2-3 and V is TRBV23-1, with TRBD1 matching 7 bases. TRBV23-1 is designated an ORF whose function remains uncertain. CDR3 size: 17 residues. V shed 2 bases and J 1 base; nucleotides not matched to a gene: 9. The CDR3 nucleotides read TGCGCCAGCAGTCAAGAGGGACAGCTCTTTGGCACAGATACGCAGTATTTT. Its translation: CASSQEGQLFGTDTQYF.

This clone was seen more than once but under ten times. The V and J genes are TRBV27 and TRBJ2-2; D call uncertain. This CDR3 is built from 18 residues. Germline CDR1 and CDR2: MNHEY and SMNVEV (reference sequence). Trimming took off 0 bases at V and 0 bases at J, with 14 bases between the two ends. CDR3 sequence: CASSLSLVVGANTGELFF. CDR3 DNA sequence: TGTGCCAGCAGTTTATCCTTAGTGGTGGGCGCGAACACCGGGGAGCTGTTTTTT.

This sequence joins TRBV27 and TRBJ2-5; 12 bases agree with TRBD2. Germline CDR1 reads MNHEY; CDR2 reads SMNVEV (reference sequence). The CDR3 is made up of 16 amino acids. With V trimmed by 0 bases and J by 7 bases, 6 bases remained unmatched. CDR3: CASSLSLAGGVGTQYF. CDR3 nucleotide sequence: TGTGCCAGCAGTTTATCGCTAGCGGGAGGGGTGGGGACCCAGTACTTC.

The gene calls are TRBV28 and TRBJ1-1; 7 positions match TRBD1. V shed 5 bases, J shed 1 base, and the junction held 7 bases outside the gene matches. In germline, CDR1 is MDHEN, CDR2 SYDVKM. This CDR3 has 15 amino acids. The CDR3 protein is CASSRHQGGNTEAFF. The CDR3 nucleotides are TGTGCCAGCAGTCGTCACCAGGGGGGGAACACTGAAGCTTTCTTT.

The chain employs TRBV11-2 and TRBJ2-1, with no clear D. In germline, CDR1 is SGHAT, CDR2 FQNNGV. The CDR3 has 14 residues. Deletions cut 2 bases from V and 7 bases from J, with 12 bases between. CDR3 nucleotide sequence: TGTGCCAGCAGCTTAATAAGGGTTGAAAATGAGCAGTTCTTC. It encodes CASSLIRVENEQFF.

A note on this clone: The same CDR3 is also encoded by other DNA sequences in this sample. V gene TRBV5-6 combines with J gene TRBJ1-1; D call uncertain. This CDR3 is 13 amino acids long. Trimming removed 2 bases at V and 0 bases at J, with 5 bases between. Germline CDR1 is SGHDT and CDR2 is YYEEEE. CDR3 coding DNA: TGTGCCAGCAGCTTCCCTGTGAACACTGAAGCTTTCTTT. Protein: CASSFPVNTEAFF.

V usage is TRBV5-4 and J usage is TRBJ1-3; no clear D. The germline CDR1 and CDR2 sequences are SGHNT and YYREEE (reference sequence). The CDR3 has 14 residues. Between the trimmed V and J ends, which lost 0 bases and 4 bases, there was a span of 8 bases. The CDR3 DNA sequence: TGTGCCAGCAGCTTGGTAGGCAAGGGAAACACCATATATTTT. Amino acid sequence: CASSLVGKGNTIYF.

The chain combines TRBV2 with TRBJ1-1; D may be TRBD1 (5 bases). Trimming stripped 6 bases from V and 0 bases from J, with 8 bases between. Germline assignment: CDR1 SNHLY and CDR2 FYNNEI. The CDR3 spans 13 residues. CDR3: CASRRTLNTEAFF. CDR3 DNA: TGTGCCAGCAGGAGGACATTGAACACTGAAGCTTTCTTT.

The chain employs TRBV11-2 and TRBJ2-4; tentative D call: TRBD1 (6 bases). Germline CDR1 and CDR2: SGHAT and FQNNGV. The CDR3 covers 18 residues. V was cut by 5 bases and J by 0 bases, with 20 bases left in between. CDR3 coding DNA: TGTGCCAGCAGCGAATTACAAATTCCAGGGGTAGCCAAAAACATTCAGTACTTC. This encodes CASSELQIPGVAKNIQYF.